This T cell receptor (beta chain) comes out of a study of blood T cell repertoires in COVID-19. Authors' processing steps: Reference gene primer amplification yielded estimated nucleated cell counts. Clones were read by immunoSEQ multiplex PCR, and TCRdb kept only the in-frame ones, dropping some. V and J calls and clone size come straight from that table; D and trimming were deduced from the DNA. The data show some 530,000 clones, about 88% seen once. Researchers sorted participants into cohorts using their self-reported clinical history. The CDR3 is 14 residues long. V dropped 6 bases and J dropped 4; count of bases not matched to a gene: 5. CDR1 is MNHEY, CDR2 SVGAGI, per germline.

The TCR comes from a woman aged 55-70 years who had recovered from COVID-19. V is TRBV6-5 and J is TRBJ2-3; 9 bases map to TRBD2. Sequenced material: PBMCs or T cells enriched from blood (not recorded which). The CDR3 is CASSRSGGADTQYF. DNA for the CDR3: TGTGCCAGCAGCCGTAGCGGGGGTGCAGATACGCAGTATTTT.